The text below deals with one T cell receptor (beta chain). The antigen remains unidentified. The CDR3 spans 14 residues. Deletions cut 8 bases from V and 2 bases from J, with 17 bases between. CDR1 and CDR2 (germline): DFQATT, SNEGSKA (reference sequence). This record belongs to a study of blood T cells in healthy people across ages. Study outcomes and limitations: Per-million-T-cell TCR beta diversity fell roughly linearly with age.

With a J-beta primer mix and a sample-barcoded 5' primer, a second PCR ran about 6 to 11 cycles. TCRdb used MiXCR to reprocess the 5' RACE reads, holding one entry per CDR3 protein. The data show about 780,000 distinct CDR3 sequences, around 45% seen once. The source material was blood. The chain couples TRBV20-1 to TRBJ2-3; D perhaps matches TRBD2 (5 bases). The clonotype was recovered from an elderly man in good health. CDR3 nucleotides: TGCAGTATTGCCGGGCGGGTATACACAGATACGCAGTATTTT. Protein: CSIAGRVYTDTQYF.